These 20 T cell receptor beta chains were sequenced from one sample in a study of blood T cells in healthy people across ages. For the second PCR, which ran for roughly 7 to 11 cycles, a sample-barcoded 5' primer and a J-beta primer mix were used. TCRdb recomputed calls from the 5' RACE reads with MiXCR, one row per CDR3 protein. The table records about 800,000 distinct CDR3 sequences, around a quarter of them present only once. The data were also submitted as part of a second study, on T cells of mothers and their children.

What was sequenced was blood. All receptors derive from a boy aged 5-17 years in good health.

This clonotype was counted many times. The rearrangement uses TRBV11-2 and TRBJ1-1; possible D gene TRBD1, 5 bases. Trimming pared 1 base from V and 1 base from J, leaving 7 bases between. CDR3 length: 14 residues. The germline CDR1 and CDR2 sequences are SGHAT and FQNNGV. The CDR3 nucleotides read TGTGCCAGCAGCTTAGGGACACAGAACACTGAAGCTTTCTTT. Translation gives CASSLGTQNTEAFF.

V and J are TRBV29-1 and TRBJ2-5; no reliable D call. The CDR3 is 11 residues long. Germline V gene sequence: CDR1 SQVTM, CDR2 ANQGSEA. Trimming removed 3 bases from V and 3 bases from J, with 5 bases in between. The CDR3 region is CSVDFKETQYF. CDR3 nucleotide sequence: TGCAGCGTTGATTTCAAAGAGACCCAGTACTTC.

This sequence joins TRBV4-3 and TRBJ2-3; 7 bases are a match to TRBD2. This CDR3 spans 15 amino acids. Trimming removed 5 bases from V and 1 base from J; junction bases left unmatched: 6. Germline lookup yields CDR1 LGHNA and CDR2 YSLEER. The CDR3: CASSAASGGTDTQYF. The CDR3, as DNA: TGCGCCAGCAGCGCCGCTAGCGGCGGCACAGATACGCAGTATTTT.

The chain employs TRBV20-1 and TRBJ1-1; D remains ambiguous. CDR3 length: 12 amino acids. CDR1 is DFQATT and CDR2 is SNEGSKA in the germline V gene (reference sequence). Trimming stripped 1 base from V and 11 bases from J, with 14 bases between. CDR3 DNA sequence: TGCAGTGCTAGAGTCCCATCGTCCTTGGCTTTCTTT. This gives the protein CSARVPSSLAFF.

This clonotype was seen more than once but under ten times. The rearrangement uses TRBV5-1 and TRBJ2-5; 9 bases agree with TRBD2. The trim removed 1 base at V and 6 bases at J, leaving 4 bases unmatched. CDR1 and CDR2 (germline): SGHRS, YFSETQ. The CDR3 is made up of 14 amino acids. The CDR3: CASSLSSGVQTQYF. CDR3 sequence (DNA): TGCGCCAGCAGCTTGTCTAGCGGGGTTCAGACCCAGTACTTC.

This chain joins TRBV7-9 and TRBJ2-7; 8 bases align to TRBD2. CDR1 and CDR2 from the germline V gene are SEHNR and FQNEAQ (reference sequence). V dropped 5 bases and J dropped 3; count of bases not matched to a gene: 9. The CDR3 spans 15 residues. In nucleotides, the CDR3 is TGTGCCAGCAGCGTACGGAGCGGGGGTAACTACGAGCAGTACTTC. Residues: CASSVRSGGNYEQYF.

Here the CDR3 DNA reads TGCAGTGCTGGGGAGGAGGGGACACGCACAGATACGCAGTATTTT. Translation: CSAGEEGTRTDTQYF. The rearrangement links TRBV20-1 to TRBJ2-3; D could derive from TRBD1 or TRBD2 (6 bases each). V lost 5 bases, J lost 1 base, and 16 bases lay in between. Germline V lookup: CDR1 DFQATT, CDR2 SNEGSKA (reference sequence). The CDR3 length is 15 residues.

This chain uses TRBV10-3 with TRBJ2-2, with a tentative D call TRBD1 (5 bases). V lost 3 bases, J lost 6 bases, and 8 bases lay in between. The CDR3 spans 13 residues. Per the germline V gene, CDR1 is ENHRY and CDR2 is SYGVKD. DNA for the CDR3: TGTGCCATCAGTGAATCAGGGCCCGGGGAGCTGTTTTTT. Protein: CAISESGPGELFF.

This clonotype was seen only a few times. The V call is TRBV29-1, the J call TRBJ2-7; D possibly corresponds to TRBD2 (5 bases). Looked up from germline, CDR1 is SQVTM and CDR2 is ANQGSEA. The germline V and J ends were trimmed by 3 bases and 2 bases, with 11 bases remaining between them. CDR3 length: 13 residues. CDR3: CSVEEAGAYEQYF. CDR3 DNA: TGCAGCGTTGAGGAGGCTGGGGCCTACGAGCAGTACTTC.

This clonotype has a handful of counts. The V gene is TRBV4-1, the J gene TRBJ2-5; 7 bases line up with TRBD1. CDR1 and CDR2 (germline): MGHRA, YSYEKL. CDR3 length equals 15 residues. V trimming: 6 bases; J trimming: 5 bases; junction bases outside the gene matches: 12. The CDR3 bases are TGCGCCAGCAGAGAAGACGGGACAGACGGGGAGACCCAGTACTTC. Translating gives CASREDGTDGETQYF.

The chain has TRBV7-9 and TRBJ1-3, with TRBD1 as a possible D gene (5 bases). V gave up 4 bases and J gave up 0 bases, with 19 bases separating them. The CDR3 covers 18 residues. Germline CDR1 SEHNR, CDR2 FQNEAQ (reference sequence). The CDR3 is CASSSNKGRGYSGNTIYF. The CDR3 DNA is TGTGCCAGCAGCTCAAACAAGGGACGGGGATACTCTGGAAACACCATATATTTT.

This clonotype came up a few times. The chain recombines TRBV21-1 with TRBJ1-2. TRBV21-1 is a known pseudogene. The CDR3 spans 14 residues. CDR3: CASSRTYMNYGYTF. CDR3 DNA: TGTGCCAGCAGCCGTACATACATGAACTATGGCTACACCTTC.

This rearrangement joins TRBV28 to TRBJ1-1, with D unclear. V was trimmed by 7 bases and J by 1 base, leaving 10 bases between them. The CDR3 has 13 amino acids. Germline lookup yields CDR1 MDHEN and CDR2 SYDVKM. The CDR3 nucleotides read TGTGCCAGCACTAGAGAGGGGAACACTGAAGCTTTCTTT. This gives the protein CASTREGNTEAFF. The whole variable domain, filled in from reference TRBV28 and TRBJ1-1, reads DVKVTQSSRYLVKRTGEKVFLECVQDMDHENMFWYRQDPGLGLRLIYFSYDVKMKEKGDIPEGYSVSREKKERFSLILESASTNQTSMYLCASTREGNTEAFFGQGTRLTVV.

The chain employs TRBV25-1 and TRBJ1-1, with TRBD1 identical over 7 bases. CDR3 size: 14 residues. V lost 3 bases, J lost 2 bases, and 3 bases stayed unmatched. Germline CDR1 and CDR2: MGHDK and SYGVNS. The CDR3: CASSETGHNTEAFF. The DNA of the CDR3 is TGTGCCAGCAGTGAGACAGGGCATAACACTGAAGCTTTCTTT.

This clonotype was seen only a few times. This rearrangement joins TRBV19 to TRBJ2-6; D uncertain. This CDR3 spans 13 amino acids. The ends were cut back, 7 bases at V and 1 base at J, with 5 bases in the middle. Per germline, CDR1 LNHDA and CDR2 SQIVND (reference sequence). This CDR3 is CASKESGANVLTF. The CDR3 nucleotides read TGTGCCAGTAAGGAGTCTGGGGCCAACGTCCTGACTTTC.

This clonotype was found many times. V usage is TRBV10-3 and J usage is TRBJ2-5; D unclear. The germline V gene has CDR1 ENHRY and CDR2 SYGVKD. There are 16 residues in the CDR3. V lost 2 bases and J 5 bases, leaving 18 bases between the germline ends. The CDR3 spells CAISEPLTDATETQYF. In DNA form, the CDR3 reads TGTGCCATCAGTGAGCCACTGACCGACGCCACGGAGACCCAGTACTTC.

The chain links TRBV6-2 or TRBV6-3 to TRBJ1-1; D gene ambiguous. Germline-derived CDR1 and CDR2 are MNHEY and SVGEGT. Between the trimmed V and J ends, which lost 2 bases and 1 base, there was a span of 8 bases. The CDR3 has 14 residues. CDR3 sequence (DNA): TGTGCCAGCAGTTACGACGGACCGAACACTGAAGCTTTCTTT. Translated, it gives CASSYDGPNTEAFF.

The rearrangement joins TRBV20-1 to TRBJ1-2; D remains unclear. The CDR3 length is 14 residues. With 5 bases removed from V and 8 bases from J, the gap between germline ends came to 21 bases. Per germline, CDR1 DFQATT and CDR2 SNEGSKA (reference sequence). In DNA form, the CDR3 reads TGCAGTGCTTTGGACCCCAGAACCGTATCGGGCTACACCTTC. Its protein is CSALDPRTVSGYTF.

This chain joins TRBV4-2 and TRBJ2-2, with D unclear. Trimming took 0 bases from V and 6 from J, leaving 5 bases between them. The CDR3 has 13 amino acids. Germline CDR1 LGHNA, CDR2 YNFKEQ. CDR3: CASSQEISGELFF. The CDR3 region has the DNA TGTGCCAGCAGCCAAGAAATTTCCGGGGAGCTGTTTTTT.

This clonotype has just a few counts. J is TRBJ2-7 and V is TRBV6-2 or TRBV6-3, with 11 bases fitting TRBD2. The CDR3 has 14 residues. J lost 6 bases, V lost 4 bases, and 5 bases had no gene match. Germline loops: CDR1 MNHEY, CDR2 SVGEGT. In DNA, the CDR3 is TGTGCCAGCAGTTCAACTAGCGGGAGTTCCGAGCAGTACTTC. Its protein product is CASSSTSGSSEQYF.